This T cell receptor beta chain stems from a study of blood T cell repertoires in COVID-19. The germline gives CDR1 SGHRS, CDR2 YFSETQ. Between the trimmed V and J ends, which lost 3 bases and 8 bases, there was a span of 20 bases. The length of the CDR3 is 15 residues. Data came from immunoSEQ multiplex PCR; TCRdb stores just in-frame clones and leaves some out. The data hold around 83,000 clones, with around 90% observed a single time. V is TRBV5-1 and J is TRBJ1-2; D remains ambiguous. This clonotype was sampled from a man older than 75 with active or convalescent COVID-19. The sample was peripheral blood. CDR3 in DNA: TGCGCCAGCAGCTCAACAGACCTTTCGGGGTGGGGCTACACCTTC. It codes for CASSSTDLSGWGYTF.